This T cell receptor beta chain is drawn from a study of kidney transplant recipient with SARS-CoV-2 infection. The sample holds a few counts of this clonotype. MiXCR, applied by TCRdb to the reads, yields one record per CDR3 protein. Altogether under 250,000 distinct CDR3 sequences are present, around 30% being singletons, with the ten largest covering around 7.8%. This CDR3 is 16 amino acids long. The V gene lost 6 bases and the J gene lost 4 bases, with 22 bases spanning the gap. Germline values: CDR1 SGHDT, CDR2 YYEEEE. The sequence derives from a male patient between 25 and 39 years old who had COVID-19 and was a kidney transplant recipient. The graft donor may have contributed some T cells. Material: a blood sample, obtained at baseline and on approximately day 120 from a kidney transplant recipient. The chain has TRBV5-6 and TRBJ1-2; D unclear. DNA for the CDR3: TGTGCCAGCACGCGCCGCAATAGTCGAAAGACCTATGGCTACACCTTC. Translating gives CASTRRNSRKTYGYTF.